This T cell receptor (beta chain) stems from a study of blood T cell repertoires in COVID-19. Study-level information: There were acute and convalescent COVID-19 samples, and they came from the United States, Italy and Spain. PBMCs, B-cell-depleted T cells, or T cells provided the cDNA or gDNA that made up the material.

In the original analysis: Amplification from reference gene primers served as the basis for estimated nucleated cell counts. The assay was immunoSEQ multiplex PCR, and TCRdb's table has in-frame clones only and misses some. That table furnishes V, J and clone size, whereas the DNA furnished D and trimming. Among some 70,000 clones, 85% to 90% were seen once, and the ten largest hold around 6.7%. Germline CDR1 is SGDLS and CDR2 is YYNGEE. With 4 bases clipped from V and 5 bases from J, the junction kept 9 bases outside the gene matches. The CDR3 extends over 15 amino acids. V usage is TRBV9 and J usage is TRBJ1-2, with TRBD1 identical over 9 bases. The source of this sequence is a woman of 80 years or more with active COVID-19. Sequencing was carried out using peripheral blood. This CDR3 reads CASSTSPGQGYGYTF. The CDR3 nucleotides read TGTGCCAGCAGCACCTCTCCGGGACAGGGTTATGGCTACACCTTC.